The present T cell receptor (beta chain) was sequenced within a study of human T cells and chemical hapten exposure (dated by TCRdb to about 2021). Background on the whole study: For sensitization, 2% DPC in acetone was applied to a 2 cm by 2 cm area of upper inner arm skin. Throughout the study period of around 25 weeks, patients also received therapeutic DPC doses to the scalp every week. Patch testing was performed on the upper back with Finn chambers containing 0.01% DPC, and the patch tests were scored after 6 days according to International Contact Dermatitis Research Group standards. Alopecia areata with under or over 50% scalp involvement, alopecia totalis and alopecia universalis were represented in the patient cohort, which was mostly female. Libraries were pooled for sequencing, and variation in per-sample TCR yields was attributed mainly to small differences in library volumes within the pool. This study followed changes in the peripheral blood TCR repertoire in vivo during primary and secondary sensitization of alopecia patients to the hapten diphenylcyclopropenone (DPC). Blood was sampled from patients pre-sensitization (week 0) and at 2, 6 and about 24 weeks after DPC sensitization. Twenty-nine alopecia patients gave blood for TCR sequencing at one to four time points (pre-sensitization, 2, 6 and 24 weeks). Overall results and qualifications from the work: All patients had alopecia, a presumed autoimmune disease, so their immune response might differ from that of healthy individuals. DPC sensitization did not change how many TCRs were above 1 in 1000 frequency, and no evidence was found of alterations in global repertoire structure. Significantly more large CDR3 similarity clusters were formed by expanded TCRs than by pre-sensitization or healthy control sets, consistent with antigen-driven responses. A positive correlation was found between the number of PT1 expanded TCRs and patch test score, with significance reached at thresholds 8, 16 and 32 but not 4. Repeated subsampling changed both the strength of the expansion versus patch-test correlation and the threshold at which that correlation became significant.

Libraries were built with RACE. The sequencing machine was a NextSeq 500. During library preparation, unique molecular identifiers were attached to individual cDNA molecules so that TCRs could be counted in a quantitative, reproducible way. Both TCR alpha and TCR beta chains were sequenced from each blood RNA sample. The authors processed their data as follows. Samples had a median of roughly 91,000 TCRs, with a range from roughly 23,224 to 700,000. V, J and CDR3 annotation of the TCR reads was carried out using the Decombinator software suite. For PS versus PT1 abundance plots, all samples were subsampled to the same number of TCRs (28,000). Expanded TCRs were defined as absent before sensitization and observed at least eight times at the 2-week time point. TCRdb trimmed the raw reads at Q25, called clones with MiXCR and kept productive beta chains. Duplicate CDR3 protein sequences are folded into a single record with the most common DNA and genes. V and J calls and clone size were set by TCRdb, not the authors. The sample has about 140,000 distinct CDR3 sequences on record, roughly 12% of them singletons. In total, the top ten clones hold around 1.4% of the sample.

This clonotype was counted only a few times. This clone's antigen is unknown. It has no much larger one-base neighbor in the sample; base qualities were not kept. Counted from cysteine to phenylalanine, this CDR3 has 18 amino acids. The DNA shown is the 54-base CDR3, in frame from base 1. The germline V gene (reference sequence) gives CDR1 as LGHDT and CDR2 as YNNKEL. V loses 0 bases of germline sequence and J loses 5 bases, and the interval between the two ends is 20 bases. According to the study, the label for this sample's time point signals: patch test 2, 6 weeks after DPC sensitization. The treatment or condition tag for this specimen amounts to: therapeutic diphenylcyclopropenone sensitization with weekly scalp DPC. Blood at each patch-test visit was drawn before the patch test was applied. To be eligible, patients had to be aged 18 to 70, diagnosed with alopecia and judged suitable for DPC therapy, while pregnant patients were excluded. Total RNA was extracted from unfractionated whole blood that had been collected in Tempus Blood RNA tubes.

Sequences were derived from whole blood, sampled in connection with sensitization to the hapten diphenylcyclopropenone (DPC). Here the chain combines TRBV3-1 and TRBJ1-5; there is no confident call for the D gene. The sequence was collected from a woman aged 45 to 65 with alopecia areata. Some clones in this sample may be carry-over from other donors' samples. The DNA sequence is TGTGCCAGCAGCCAAGATCCTCCGGGCCCCCGTAGGGATCAGCCCCAGCATTTT. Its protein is CASSQDPPGPRRDQPQHF.